This entry features one T cell receptor (beta chain) sequence. These data come from a study of shared clonotypes between healthy human individuals. The length of the CDR3 is 13 residues. CDR1 is SGHRS and CDR2 is YFSETQ in the germline V gene. The V gene lost 2 bases and the J gene lost 5 bases, with 10 bases spanning the gap. Deep-level assay runs were performed. The assay was immunoSEQ multiplex PCR, and TCRdb's table has in-frame clones only and misses some. The sample has about 2.3 million clones, 85% to 95% seen once; the top ten hold 0.35% to 0.45%. The gene calls are TRBV5-1 and TRBJ2-5; possibly TRBD2 for D (5 bases). Sequenced: naive CD4+ T cells from PBMCs. Documented subset: CD45RA+ positively selected. The sequence came from a young man in good health. Some clones in this sample may be carry-over from other donors' samples. CDR3 loop: CASSFEGVETQYF. CDR3 bases: TGCGCCAGCAGCTTCGAGGGCGTGGAGACCCAGTACTTC.